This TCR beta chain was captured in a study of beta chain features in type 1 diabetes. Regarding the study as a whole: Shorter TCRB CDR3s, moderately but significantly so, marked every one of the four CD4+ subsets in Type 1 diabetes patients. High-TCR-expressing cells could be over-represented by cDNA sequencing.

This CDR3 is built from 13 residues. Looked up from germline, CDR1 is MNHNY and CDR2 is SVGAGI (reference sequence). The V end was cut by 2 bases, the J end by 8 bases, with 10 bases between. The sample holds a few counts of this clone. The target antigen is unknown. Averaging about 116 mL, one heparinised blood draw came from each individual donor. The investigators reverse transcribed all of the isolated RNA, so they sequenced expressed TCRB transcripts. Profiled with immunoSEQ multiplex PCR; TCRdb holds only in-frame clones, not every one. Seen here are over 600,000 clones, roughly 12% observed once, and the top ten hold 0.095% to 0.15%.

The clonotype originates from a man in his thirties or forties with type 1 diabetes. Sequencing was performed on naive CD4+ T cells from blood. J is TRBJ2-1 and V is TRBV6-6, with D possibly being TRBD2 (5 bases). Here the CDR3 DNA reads TGTGCCAGCAGTTACAACGGAGGCGATGAGCAGTTCTTC. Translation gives CASSYNGGDEQFF.